The 24 T cell receptor beta chains below were found in one sample sequenced in a study of T cells in localized non-small cell lung cancer. Profiling relied on immunoSEQ multiplex PCR, and the TCRdb table lists in-frame clones only, not all of them. The sample contains 50,000 to 70,000 clones, roughly 76% of which appear only once. The sample in question was PBMCs, obtained before any cancer treatment. The receptor set was obtained from a man aged 40 to 70 with stage II lung adenocarcinoma.

The chain carries TRBV5-1 and TRBJ2-7, with D unclear. The V gene's germline CDR1 is SGHRS and CDR2 YFSETQ. The V end lost 1 base, the J end lost 3 bases, and 14 bases lay between the germline ends. This CDR3 is 15 amino acids long. The CDR3: CASSLIGQTDYEQYF. The CDR3 DNA follows: TGCGCCAGCAGCTTGATTGGGCAGACGGACTACGAGCAGTACTTC.

The genes are TRBV25-1 and TRBJ2-5; 8 nucleotides match TRBD1. Germline CDR1 is MGHDK and CDR2 is SYGVNS. The CDR3 totals 15 residues. V lost 8 bases to trimming and J lost 6 bases; unmatched junction nucleotides: 14. This chain's CDR3 is CASGGQGQVLKTQYF. The CDR3 nucleotides read TGTGCCAGCGGCGGACAGGGTCAAGTCCTTAAGACCCAGTACTTC.

This chain joins TRBV11-2 and TRBJ1-1; D is possibly TRBD1 (5 bases). Trimming pared 6 bases from V and 10 bases from J, leaving 12 bases between. CDR1 is SGHAT, CDR2 FQNNGV, per germline. The CDR3 contains 11 residues. The CDR3 nucleotides read TGTGCCAGCAGTCTCGGGGGAAGAGCTTTCTTT. This sequence encodes CASSLGGRAFF.

The chain has TRBV25-1 and TRBJ2-7; tentative D call: TRBD2 (6 bases). V lost 0 bases, J lost 3 bases, and 12 bases lay in between. Germline V lookup: CDR1 MGHDK, CDR2 SYGVNS. The length of the CDR3 is 15 residues. CDR3 in amino acids: CASSEYRSGYYEQYF. CDR3 nucleotide sequence: TGTGCCAGCAGTGAATATCGTAGCGGTTACTACGAGCAGTACTTC.

Here the CDR3 DNA reads TGTGCCAGTAGTACCGGACTAGTTGAGCAGTTCTTC. Translated: CASSTGLVEQFF. This sequence joins TRBV19 and TRBJ2-1, with TRBD2 matching 7 bases. The CDR3 contains 12 residues. Germline V gives CDR1 LNHDA, CDR2 SQIVND (reference sequence). With V trimmed by 4 bases and J by 9 bases, 3 bases remained unmatched.

The chain couples TRBV7-9 to TRBJ1-1; D is undetermined. The CDR3 covers 15 residues. Germline loops: CDR1 SEHNR, CDR2 FQNEAQ (reference sequence). Deletions cut 1 base from V and 1 base from J, with 10 bases between. This CDR3 is CASSLDGRANTEAFF. The DNA of the CDR3 is TGTGCCAGCAGCTTAGACGGGCGGGCGAACACTGAAGCTTTCTTT.

This clone is termed medium-sized. The gene calls are TRBV15 and TRBJ2-7; tentative D call: TRBD1 (5 bases). This CDR3 contains 15 residues. V dropped 3 bases and J dropped 1 base, with 13 bases sitting between them. CDR1 is LNHNV and CDR2 is YYDKDF in the germline V gene (reference sequence). The CDR3 DNA reads as TGTGCCACCAGCAGGGAGACAGCACCTTCCTACGAGCAGTACTTC. Translated, it gives CATSRETAPSYEQYF. Supplemented by reference TRBV15 and TRBJ2-7, the full variable domain reads DAMVIQNPRYQVTQFGKPVTLSCSQTLNHNVMYWYQQKSSQAPKLLFHYYDKDFNNEADTPDNFQSRRPNTSFCFLDIRSPGLGDTAMYLCATSRETAPSYEQYFGPGTRLTVT.

The chain combines TRBV27 with TRBJ2-7, with 8 nucleotides matching TRBD2. The germline gives CDR1 MNHEY, CDR2 SMNVEV (reference sequence). The J segment lost 1 base and the V segment lost 3 bases, leaving 5 bases of the junction unmatched. The CDR3 consists of 15 residues. Here the CDR3 reads CASSFTAGESYEQYF. DNA of the CDR3: TGTGCCAGCAGTTTTACAGCGGGAGAGTCCTACGAGCAGTACTTC.

The V call is TRBV7-2, the J call TRBJ2-7; possible D gene TRBD1, 6 bases. Trimming shortened V by 2 bases and J by 6 bases, and 11 bases separated the two germline ends. CDR1 is SGHTA, CDR2 FQGNSA, per germline. The CDR3 runs to 13 residues. The chain's CDR3 is CASSLQGMGEQYF. CDR3 DNA: TGTGCCAGCAGCTTACAGGGGATGGGCGAGCAGTACTTC.

This chain uses TRBV7-9 with TRBJ1-2; D unresolved. The V and J ends lost 5 bases and 8 bases respectively, with 18 bases between them. Germline loops: CDR1 SEHNR, CDR2 FQNEAQ (reference sequence). The CDR3 loop spans 14 amino acids. The CDR3 protein is CASSLNGADGGYTF. For the CDR3, the DNA is TGTGCCAGCAGCCTAAATGGAGCTGATGGGGGCTACACCTTC.

The CDR3 is CASRPGGPINEQFF. CDR3 DNA: TGCGCCAGCCGACCTGGAGGACCGATCAATGAGCAGTTCTTC. J is TRBJ2-1 and V is TRBV5-1; possibly TRBD2 for D (5 bases). The length of the CDR3 is 14 residues. Germline assignment: CDR1 SGHRS and CDR2 YFSETQ. Trimming removed 7 bases from V and 6 bases from J, with 17 bases in between.

This clone was observed a single time. This chain uses TRBV7-3 with TRBJ2-3; unclear D gene. The length of the CDR3 is 11 residues. Germline V gene lookup returns CDR1 SGHTA and CDR2 FQGTGA. With 0 bases removed from V and 6 bases from J, the gap between germline ends came to 1 base. The CDR3 spells CASSLTDTQYF. As DNA, the CDR3 is TGTGCCAGCAGCTTAACGGATACGCAGTATTTT.

The V call is TRBV18, the J call TRBJ1-4; 8 bases agree with TRBD1. J lost 1 base, V lost 2 bases, and 3 bases had no gene match. The CDR3 has 16 residues. Per the germline V gene, CDR1 is KGHSH and CDR2 is LQKENI. The CDR3 coding sequence is TGTGCCAGCTCACCATTTACAGGGGGAACTAATGAAAAACTGTTTTTT. This gives the protein CASSPFTGGTNEKLFF. The full variable domain, with the rest looked up from reference TRBV18 and TRBJ1-4, is NAGVMQNPRHLVRRRGQEARLRCSPMKGHSHVYWYRQLPEEGLKFMVYLQKENIIDESGMPKERFSAEFPKEGPSILRIQQVVRGDSAAYFCASSPFTGGTNEKLFFGSGTQLSVL.

The rearrangement uses TRBV7-2 and TRBJ2-1; 8 positions match TRBD2. The J segment lost 9 bases and the V segment lost 2 bases, leaving 9 bases of the junction unmatched. The CDR3 extends over 15 amino acids. Germline CDR1 and CDR2: SGHTA and FQGNSA. The CDR3, as DNA: TGTGCCAGCAGCTTAACCCGGTCCAGCGGGGGTGAGCAGTTCTTC. Translation gives CASSLTRSSGGEQFF.

CDR3 residues: CASSLGGASSYEQYF. The DNA for the CDR3 is TGTGCCAGCAGCTTGGGAGGCGCCAGCTCCTACGAGCAGTACTTC. This chain uses TRBV5-5 with TRBJ2-7; D unresolved. Germline V gene data show CDR1 as SGHKS and CDR2 as YYEKEE (reference sequence). CDR3 length: 15 amino acids. V gave up 0 bases and J gave up 0 bases, with 10 bases separating them.

This clone appeared once. The rearrangement uses TRBV5-1 and TRBJ2-1, with D tentatively TRBD2 (5 bases). The CDR3 spans 15 residues. Trimming cost V 4 bases and J 0 bases, with 11 bases left between them. CDR1 is SGHRS and CDR2 is YFSETQ in the germline V gene. DNA of the CDR3: TGCGCCAGCAGCCAACTAGGGAGCTCCTACAATGAGCAGTTCTTC. Its protein product is CASSQLGSSYNEQFF.

The chain joins TRBV10-3 to TRBJ1-1, with TRBD1 identical over 10 bases. The CDR3 has 15 residues. J gave up 5 bases and V 7 bases, and 10 bases lay outside the gene matches. The germline V gene encodes CDR1 ENHRY and CDR2 SYGVKD. The CDR3 DNA reads as TGTGCCATCACCCGACAGGGGGCGGTCGGGACTGAAGCTTTCTTT. It is translated as CAITRQGAVGTEAFF.

The chain combines TRBV25-1 with TRBJ2-7; 7 nucleotides align to TRBD1. Germline V gene lookup returns CDR1 MGHDK and CDR2 SYGVNS. The CDR3 runs 16 residues. Losses at the gene ends were 4 bases for V and 2 bases for J; bases not matched to a gene: 11. CDR3: CASSASGTANPYEQYF. The CDR3 DNA follows: TGTGCCAGCAGTGCGTCCGGGACAGCCAATCCCTACGAGCAGTACTTC.

The V and J genes are TRBV7-9 and TRBJ2-1; D not resolved. Germline assignment: CDR1 SEHNR and CDR2 FQNEAQ (reference sequence). Trimming left V 3 bases short and J 7 bases short, with 10 bases between. The length of the CDR3 is 13 residues. The CDR3 loop is CASSFNLGNEQFF. CDR3 sequence (DNA): TGTGCCAGCAGCTTCAATTTGGGGAATGAGCAGTTCTTC.

The rearrangement uses TRBV19 and TRBJ2-3; D possibly matches TRBD1 or TRBD2 (5 bases each). The CDR3 is 14 residues long. Germline loops: CDR1 LNHDA, CDR2 SQIVND (reference sequence). Trimming shortened V by 7 bases and J by 0 bases, and 11 bases separated the two germline ends. The CDR3 protein is CASKGTSSTDTQYF. In DNA form, the CDR3 reads TGTGCCAGTAAAGGGACGTCTAGCACAGATACGCAGTATTTT.

V and J are TRBV13 and TRBJ1-1; TRBD1 might be the D (5 bases). CDR1 is PRHDT and CDR2 is FYEKMQ in the germline V gene (reference sequence). Trimming removed 1 base at V and 7 bases at J, with 13 bases between. The CDR3 has 14 residues. CDR3 sequence reads: CASSLDQGEDEAFF. The CDR3 region has the DNA TGTGCCAGCAGCTTAGATCAGGGTGAGGATGAAGCTTTCTTT.

This clone occurred a few times. V gene TRBV4-1 combines with J gene TRBJ1-1, with 8 bases identical to TRBD1. Germline CDR1 MGHRA, CDR2 YSYEKL. This CDR3 is 15 amino acids long. With 0 bases clipped from V and 6 bases from J, the junction kept 6 bases outside the gene matches. CDR3 sequence: CASSQDPQGASEAFF. As DNA, the CDR3 is TGCGCCAGCAGCCAAGACCCGCAGGGGGCTTCTGAAGCTTTCTTT.

The chain has TRBV11-3 and TRBJ2-3, with TRBD2 identical over 11 bases. Germline V gene data show CDR1 as SGHNT and CDR2 as YENEEA. V was clipped by 7 bases and J by 0 bases; unmatched bases: 6. The CDR3 is 16 residues long. CDR3 region: CASTMGLAASTDTQYF. The DNA of the CDR3 is TGTGCCAGCACCATGGGACTAGCGGCTAGCACAGATACGCAGTATTTT. The variable domain in full, completed from reference TRBV11-3 and TRBJ2-3, reads EAGVVQSPRYKIIEKKQPVAFWCNPISGHNTLYWYLQNLGQGPELLIRYENEEAVDDSQLPKDRFSAERLKGVDSTLKIQPAELGDSAVYLCASTMGLAASTDTQYFGPGTRLTVL.

As to this clone: This specimen includes other DNA sequences encoding the same CDR3. This chain joins TRBV5-5 and TRBJ1-3, with D tentatively TRBD1 (6 bases). Germline assignment: CDR1 SGHKS and CDR2 YYEKEE (reference sequence). The CDR3 sequence is 15 residues long. Trimming stripped 4 bases from V and 0 bases from J, with 11 bases between. The CDR3 is CASSPDRNSGNTIYF. The CDR3 DNA sequence: TGTGCCAGCAGCCCGGACAGAAACTCTGGAAACACCATATATTTT.